The 28 T cell receptor beta chains presented below share a single source sample, sequenced in a study of graft-versus-host responses after intestinal transplantation. The method was immunoSEQ multiplex PCR; TCRdb's version includes in-frame clones alone and lacks a portion of them. This repertoire shows more than 90,000 clones, 90% to 95% found once; its top ten account for about 0.25%. No cognate antigen is known for these TCRs. This sample comprised unstimulated CD4+ T cells sorted from spleen or lymph node cells, obtained before transplant. These receptor sequences come from a human donor who was the organ donor for an intestinal transplant.

A single count supports this clone. The chain links TRBV6-6 to TRBJ2-3; 9 nucleotides agree with TRBD2. The junction had 4 bases not matched to a gene; V was cut back by 0 bases and J by 6 bases. Germline values: CDR1 MNHNY, CDR2 SVGAGI (reference sequence). The CDR3 consists of 15 residues. The CDR3 DNA reads TGTGCCAGCAGTTACTCCATACTAGCGGGCGATACGCAGTATTTT. Translated: CASSYSILAGDTQYF.

This chain links TRBV6-4 with TRBJ2-1, with TRBD2 matching over 14 bases. CDR1 is MRHNA, CDR2 SNTAGT, per germline. CDR3 length: 16 residues. V lost 6 bases and J lost 12; bases outside the gene matches: 13. Written as DNA, the CDR3 is TGTGCCAGCAGGGACAGGGGGCGACTAGCGGGAGGGCCGCAGTTCTTC. This translates into CASRDRGRLAGGPQFF.

The V call is TRBV4-2, the J call TRBJ2-5; TRBD1 is a possible D gene (5 bases). This CDR3 region has 14 residues. The ends were cut back, 0 bases at V and 5 bases at J, with 10 bases in the middle. CDR1 is LGHNA and CDR2 is YNFKEQ in the germline V gene. Here the CDR3 reads CASSQEGAGETQYF. The CDR3 region has the DNA TGTGCCAGCAGCCAAGAAGGGGCAGGGGAGACCCAGTACTTC.

The gene calls are TRBV18 and TRBJ1-1; D gene unclear. V was shortened by 3 bases and J by 3 bases, with 17 bases between the two germline ends. The CDR3 is made up of 16 amino acids. Looked up from germline, CDR1 is KGHSH and CDR2 is LQKENI. The CDR3 bases are TGTGCCAGCTCACCCTCCAGGAGCCCTGGGGACACTGAAGCTTTCTTT. This encodes CASSPSRSPGDTEAFF.

This chain joins TRBV2 and TRBJ2-5, with 7 bases that match TRBD1. The CDR3 totals 13 residues. The V and J ends lost 7 bases and 3 bases, in that order; junction bases with no gene match: 5. Germline V gene sequence: CDR1 SNHLY, CDR2 FYNNEI. For the CDR3, the DNA is TGTGCCAGCACGAGGGGGCAGGAAGAGACCCAGTACTTC. This gives the protein CASTRGQEETQYF.

The chain combines TRBV29-1 with TRBJ2-3, with a tentative D call TRBD1 (6 bases). V was clipped by 5 bases and J by 2 bases, with 11 bases between them. The CDR3 is 13 residues long. Germline V gene data show CDR1 as SQVTM and CDR2 as ANQGSEA. CDR3: CSVQGRFTDTQYF. In DNA, the CDR3 is TGCAGCGTTCAGGGGCGGTTCACAGATACGCAGTATTTT.

This chain links TRBV25-1 with TRBJ1-1, with D possibly being TRBD1 (5 bases). CDR1 and CDR2 from the germline V gene are MGHDK and SYGVNS. V lost 5 bases and J lost 1, with 8 bases in between. This CDR3 region has 13 residues. The CDR3 spells CASSLQGNTEAFF. CDR3 bases: TGTGCCAGCAGTTTGCAGGGGAACACTGAAGCTTTCTTT.

This clone showed up just once. The rearrangement uses TRBV28 and TRBJ2-1, with TRBD1 matching 9 bases. The CDR3 sequence is 17 residues long. Germline assignment: CDR1 MDHEN and CDR2 SYDVKM. V shed 2 bases and J 8 bases; nucleotides not matched to a gene: 13. The CDR3 DNA is TGTGCCAGCAGTTTACGGCCGGGACAGGGTGCGTCGGATGAGCAGTTCTTC. Encoded protein: CASSLRPGQGASDEQFF.

This clone was seen only once. The gene calls are TRBV28 and TRBJ1-2, with a tentative D call TRBD1 (6 bases). The germline V gene encodes CDR1 MDHEN and CDR2 SYDVKM. There are 14 residues in the CDR3. V was pared by 5 bases and J by 0 bases, with 10 bases between. CDR3 in DNA: TGTGCCAGCAGTCGCGACAGGTCTAACTATGGCTACACCTTC. Translation: CASSRDRSNYGYTF.

This clone was counted once. The V gene is TRBV30, the J gene TRBJ2-1; 15 bases are shared with TRBD2. This CDR3 has 14 amino acids. Trimming at V came to 2 bases and at J to 14 bases, leaving 7 bases not matched to a gene. CDR1 and CDR2 from the germline V gene are GTSNPN and SVGIG (reference sequence). The CDR3 loop reads CAWSSGLAGGEEFF. DNA for the CDR3: TGTGCCTGGAGTTCAGGACTAGCGGGAGGGGAGGAGTTCTTC.

The genes are TRBV7-7 and TRBJ2-5; 7 nucleotides match TRBD1. This CDR3 has 14 amino acids. V was pared by 5 bases and J by 11 bases, with 14 bases of the junction left unmatched. Germline CDR1 reads SSHAT; CDR2 reads FNYEAQ (reference sequence). CDR3 nucleotides: TGTGCCAGCAGCCGAGACAGGGCCCCGGAGCCTCAGTACTTC. Translation: CASSRDRAPEPQYF.

V is TRBV29-1 and J is TRBJ1-2, with no clear D. Germline CDR1 is SQVTM and CDR2 is ANQGSEA. Trimming removed 2 bases from V and 8 bases from J, with 12 bases in between. The CDR3 contains 12 residues. CDR3 protein: CSVESGLGGYTF. The CDR3, as DNA: TGCAGCGTTGAATCAGGTTTGGGGGGCTACACCTTC.

The chain combines TRBV28 with TRBJ2-3; weak D call: TRBD1 (6 bases). Germline V gene sequence: CDR1 MDHEN, CDR2 SYDVKM. V lost 5 bases, J lost 10 bases, and 16 bases lay in between. The CDR3 totals 13 residues. The CDR3 coding sequence is TGTGCCAGCAGTACATACAGGGTCTACGCGCAGTATTTT. It encodes CASSTYRVYAQYF.

V gene TRBV4-1 combines with J gene TRBJ2-5; 9 positions match TRBD2. The J segment lost 1 base and the V segment lost 2 bases, leaving 8 bases of the junction unmatched. This CDR3 region has 17 residues. CDR1 MGHRA and CDR2 YSYEKL come from the germline V gene. The chain's CDR3 is CASSQRAAGGSQETQYF. The CDR3 region has the DNA TGCGCCAGCAGCCAACGCGCGGCGGGAGGGTCCCAAGAGACCCAGTACTTC.

The rearrangement uses TRBV4-2 and TRBJ1-3; possible D gene TRBD1, 5 bases. The germline CDR1 and CDR2 sequences are LGHNA and YNFKEQ. Trimming pared 0 bases from V and 3 bases from J, leaving 9 bases between. The CDR3 contains 15 residues. As DNA, the CDR3 is TGTGCCAGCAGCCAAGATGGGGCAGTTGGAAACACCATATATTTT. It encodes CASSQDGAVGNTIYF.

This chain links TRBV5-1 with TRBJ2-5; 10 nucleotides line up with TRBD2. The end of the DNA is better explained by TRBJ2-7, so the J call may be wrong. Germline lookup yields CDR1 SGHRS and CDR2 YFSETQ. The CDR3 runs to 16 residues. Here the CDR3 DNA reads TGCGCCAGCAGCTACGATTCGACTAGCGGGTTCTACGAGCAGTACTTC. Translation gives CASSYDSTSGFYEQYF.

The CDR3: CASSLNTRRETQYF. DNA of the CDR3: TGCGCCAGCAGCTTGAACACCCGACGGGAGACCCAGTACTTC. This rearrangement joins TRBV5-1 to TRBJ2-5; D is unclear. The CDR3 is made up of 14 amino acids. V shed 1 base and J shed 5 bases, with 12 bases lying between them. Germline V lookup: CDR1 SGHRS, CDR2 YFSETQ.

The chain recombines TRBV7-3 with TRBJ2-2; D remains ambiguous. This CDR3 has 14 amino acids. V shed 3 bases and J shed 5 bases, with 10 bases lying between them. In germline, CDR1 is SGHTA, CDR2 FQGTGA. CDR3 residues: CASSFQPLTGELFF. The CDR3, as DNA: TGTGCCAGCAGCTTCCAACCCCTAACCGGGGAGCTGTTTTTT.

CDR3 DNA: TGTGCCAGCAGCTTTATGGGACAGGGTAGCAATGAGCAGTTCTTC. Translation gives CASSFMGQGSNEQFF. V gene TRBV7-9 combines with J gene TRBJ2-1; 9 bases line up with TRBD1. The V and J ends lost 3 bases and 6 bases, in that order; junction bases with no gene match: 6. Looked up from germline, CDR1 is SEHNR and CDR2 is FQNEAQ (reference sequence). The CDR3 has 15 residues.

The J gene is TRBJ2-1, the V gene TRBV21-1; the listed D gene, TRBD2, was not tested against the DNA. TRBV21-1 is assigned pseudogene status. The CDR3 contains 16 residues. CDR3 nucleotide sequence: TGTGCCAGCAGCAAAGAGAGCGGGAGGGCAAACAATGAGCAGTTCTTC. The encoded protein is CASSKESGRANNEQFF.

The genes are TRBV6-1 and TRBJ2-7, with TRBD2 identical over 8 bases. CDR1 MNHNS and CDR2 SASEGT come from the germline V gene. V lost 1 base to trimming and J lost 4 bases; unmatched junction nucleotides: 6. CDR3 length equals 15 residues. The CDR3 region has the DNA TGTGCCAGCAGTGAAGTGGGGACTAGGTGGTACGAGCAGTACTTC. This gives the protein CASSEVGTRWYEQYF.

This clone was found once. This sequence joins TRBV6-1 and TRBJ2-2; tentatively, D is TRBD1 (6 bases). The CDR3 spans 14 residues. Germline CDR1 is MNHNS and CDR2 is SASEGT. Trimming shortened V by 6 bases and J by 4 bases, and 12 bases separated the two germline ends. The CDR3 reads CASRTQGSTGELFF. Here the CDR3 DNA reads TGTGCCAGCAGGACCCAGGGGAGCACCGGGGAGCTGTTTTTT.

The chain joins TRBV19 to TRBJ2-2; D is undetermined. There are 15 residues in the CDR3. Germline CDR1 is LNHDA and CDR2 is SQIVND (reference sequence). Trimming stripped 4 bases from V and 4 bases from J, with 13 bases between. CDR3 DNA sequence: TGTGCCAGTAGTAAGGACCCGTATGGCACCGGGGAGCTGTTTTTT. This codes for CASSKDPYGTGELFF.

This rearrangement joins TRBV7-2 to TRBJ2-2; 7 nucleotides agree with TRBD2. From germline, CDR1 is SGHTA and CDR2 FQGNSA. Trimming took 1 base from V and 3 from J; bases not matched to a gene: 14. This CDR3 is built from 19 residues. Here the CDR3 reads CASSLGARFGGGDTGELFF. As DNA, the CDR3 is TGTGCCAGCAGCTTAGGGGCTCGGTTCGGGGGAGGGGACACCGGGGAGCTGTTTTTT.

The chain links TRBV7-2 to TRBJ2-2; 10 positions match TRBD2. J lost 3 bases, V lost 4 bases, and 8 bases had no gene match. The CDR3 loop spans 17 amino acids. Germline V CDR1 and CDR2: SGHTA, FQGNSA. The CDR3 loop is CASSSETSGIHTGELFF. The CDR3 bases are TGTGCCAGCAGCTCAGAAACTAGCGGGATACACACCGGGGAGCTGTTTTTT.

In this sample, this clone turned up once. The rearrangement links TRBV6-5 to TRBJ2-1, with D unclear. Trimming took 5 bases from V and 2 from J, leaving 10 bases between them. CDR1 is MNHEY and CDR2 is SVGAGI in the germline V gene. The CDR3 is 14 residues long. Here the CDR3 reads CASSPRWAYNEQFF. The CDR3 bases are TGTGCCAGCAGTCCCCGGTGGGCCTACAATGAGCAGTTCTTC.

The V gene is TRBV6-5, the J gene TRBJ2-3, with 7 bases aligning to TRBD1. CDR1 and CDR2 (germline): MNHEY, SVGAGI. The V segment lost 5 bases and the J segment 4 bases; nucleotides outside the gene matches: 6. The CDR3 extends over 14 amino acids. CDR3 bases: TGTGCCAGCAGTATAGGACAGGTGTCAGATACGCAGTATTTT. It codes for CASSIGQVSDTQYF.

This chain joins TRBV4-1 and TRBJ1-2, with TRBD1 matching 10 bases. The length of the CDR3 is 19 residues. Per the germline V gene, CDR1 is MGHRA and CDR2 is YSYEKL. With 0 bases clipped from V and 4 bases from J, the junction kept 14 bases outside the gene matches. The CDR3 loop reads CASSQDFAGQGFISYGYTF. In DNA, the CDR3 is TGCGCCAGCAGCCAAGATTTTGCGGGACAGGGGTTTATCTCCTATGGCTACACCTTC.